Below are 12 T cell receptor beta chains sequenced from a single sample in a study of T cells in Graves' hyperthyroidism and ophthalmopathy. TCR beta CDR3 region amplification was performed from RNA transcripts. TCR CDR3 regions were first amplified by RT-PCR with HTBI primers. TCRdb called the multiplex PCR reads again in MiXCR, with one record for every CDR3 protein. The table lists hundreds of thousands of distinct CDR3 sequences, 11% to 15% of them singletons. The sample comprised blood. These receptors were obtained from a woman in her late teens or twenties with Graves' hyperthyroidism.

The chain is built from TRBV4-1 and TRBJ2-1, with 9 bases fitting TRBD1. This CDR3 contains 17 residues. Germline values: CDR1 MGHRA, CDR2 YSYEKL. Trimming took 4 bases from V and 0 from J; bases not matched to a gene: 7. CDR3: CASSPTSDRGSYNEQFF. In DNA, the CDR3 is TGCGCCAGCAGCCCCACATCGGACAGGGGCTCCTACAATGAGCAGTTCTTC.

Details on this clonotype: At one end the junction does not follow the germline gene, possibly because of a read error. This rearrangement joins TRBV12-3 or TRBV12-4 to TRBJ1-1; D possibly corresponds to TRBD1 (6 bases). The CDR3 runs to 16 residues. The CDR3 region has the DNA TGTGCCAGCAGCGCTGCGACAGGCCCGGGGAACGCTGAAGCTTTCTTT. Its protein product is CASSAATGPGNAEAFF.

Many counts were recorded for this clonotype. J is TRBJ1-1 and V is TRBV16; perhaps TRBD1 as D (5 bases). CDR3 length: 14 amino acids. Germline V gene sequence: CDR1 KGHSY, CDR2 FQNENV. V was trimmed by 3 bases and J by 3 bases, leaving 11 bases between them. DNA for the CDR3: TGTGCCAGCAGCCACCGACAGCCAGACACTGAAGCTTTCTTT. Translation gives CASSHRQPDTEAFF.

This clonotype was recorded a few times. This chain connects TRBV18 to TRBJ2-1; D might be TRBD2 (6 bases). The CDR3 consists of 14 residues. V dropped 4 bases and J dropped 8 bases, with 15 bases sitting between them. Germline CDR1 reads KGHSH; CDR2 reads LQKENI. CDR3 DNA: TGTGCCAGCTCACTAGCAAGCCAGCGGGATGAGCAGTTCTTC. This gives the protein CASSLASQRDEQFF.

In its sample, this clonotype was seen many times. V is TRBV3-1 and J is TRBJ2-5; 7 bases agree with TRBD1. CDR1 is LGHDT and CDR2 is YNNKEL in the germline V gene (reference sequence). With V trimmed by 3 bases and J by 2 bases, 9 bases remained unmatched. The CDR3 is 16 residues long. CDR3 nucleotides: TGTGCCAGCAGCCAGCAAATACAGGGGTGGCAAGAGACCCAGTACTTC. Residues: CASSQQIQGWQETQYF.

This clonotype was counted ten times or more. J is TRBJ1-1 and V is TRBV2, with 7 bases lining up with TRBD1. Germline V lookup: CDR1 SNHLY, CDR2 FYNNEI. The CDR3 totals 14 residues. After removal of 6 bases from V and 4 bases from J, the junction contained 8 bases not matched to a gene. This chain's CDR3 is CASSTGAGGTEAFF. The CDR3 bases are TGTGCCAGCAGCACAGGGGCGGGTGGCACTGAAGCTTTCTTT.

The table lists this clonotype with a few counts. V and J are TRBV29-1 and TRBJ2-1; D tentatively fits TRBD1 or TRBD2 (5 bases each). With 7 bases removed from V and 6 bases from J, the gap between germline ends came to 22 bases. CDR3 size: 15 residues. The V gene's germline CDR1 is SQVTM and CDR2 ANQGSEA. Written as DNA, the CDR3 is TGCAGCGCCAAGGGGAGTACTAGTGGTGGCAATGAGCAGTTCTTC. It is translated as CSAKGSTSGGNEQFF.

This clonotype was seen only a few times. The V gene is TRBV5-8, the J gene TRBJ1-5; 7 nucleotides match TRBD1. The V gene's germline CDR1 is SGHTS and CDR2 YDEGEE. There are 17 residues in the CDR3. Trimming cost V 4 bases and J 0 bases; bases outside gene matches: 10. CDR3 DNA: TGTGCCAGCAGCGTCGACAGGGTGGGGAATAGCAATCAGCCCCAGCATTTT. It is translated as CASSVDRVGNSNQPQHF.

In this sample, this clonotype turned up many times. V is TRBV7-9 and J is TRBJ2-7; either TRBD1 or TRBD2 may fit D (5 bases each). The CDR3 loop spans 13 amino acids. V lost 5 bases, J lost 5 bases, and 13 bases lay in between. Germline-derived CDR1 and CDR2 are SEHNR and FQNEAQ (reference sequence). DNA of the CDR3: TGTGCCAGCAGCCCTCCGTGGGACCACGAGCAGTACTTC. It yields the protein CASSPPWDHEQYF.

This clonotype showed up many times. The chain carries TRBV11-2 and TRBJ2-1, with 8 positions matching TRBD2. Germline assignment: CDR1 SGHAT and CDR2 FQNNGV. Trimming cost V 1 base and J 2 bases; bases outside gene matches: 4. This CDR3 has 16 residues. The CDR3 loop reads CASSLGSGETYNEQFF. The CDR3 DNA reads as TGTGCCAGCAGCTTAGGTAGCGGGGAGACCTACAATGAGCAGTTCTTC.

This clonotype occurred many times. The V and J genes are TRBV28 and TRBJ2-7; 9 bases agree with TRBD1. Germline CDR1 and CDR2: MDHEN and SYDVKM. Losses at the gene ends were 7 bases for V and 0 bases for J; bases not matched to a gene: 7. CDR3 length: 15 residues. The DNA for the CDR3 is TGTGCCAGCACCCCGGGACAGGGAATCTCCTACGAGCAGTACTTC. As protein: CASTPGQGISYEQYF.

This chain links TRBV29-1 with TRBJ1-2; D is unclear. The CDR3 spans 12 residues. V lost 0 bases, J lost 8 bases, and 10 bases lay in between. From germline, CDR1 is SQVTM and CDR2 ANQGSEA. The CDR3 protein is CSVEDHFGGYTF. CDR3 sequence (DNA): TGCAGCGTTGAAGATCACTTCGGGGGCTACACCTTC.